These T cell receptor beta chains were read from a single sample in a study of CD8+ T cells in alopecia areata. Clones were sequenced by immunoSEQ multiplex PCR, and TCRdb holds only the in-frame ones, with some missing. The repertoire holds around 210,000 clones, with 50% to 75% as singletons. This specimen consisted of CD4+ T cells sorted from blood, obtained at week 4, from a patient treated with tofacitinib. These TCRs come from a human donor with alopecia areata. Each CDR3 is given with its conserved first and last residue. D genes are given only for firm matches. The listing skips clone size in some rows; elsewhere it reads once, few, many or a size class.

D gene	clone size	CDR3 length	J gene	V gene	CDR3 protein	CDR3 DNA
.	.	16	TRBJ2-2	TRBV30	CAWAPGLTTNTGELFF	TGTGCCTGGGCCCCGGGACTTACGACGAACACCGGGGAGCTGTTTTTT
.	.	18	TRBJ1-2	TRBV27	CASSFVGQFNSANYGYTF	TGTGCCAGCAGTTTTGTTGGACAGTTTAACTCCGCTAACTATGGCTACACCTTC
TRBD2	.	16	TRBJ2-1	TRBV9	CASSPRPGTSGSEQFF	TGTGCCAGCAGCCCCCGCCCCGGGACTAGCGGGAGTGAGCAGTTCTTC
.	.	15	TRBJ2-7	TRBV5-1	CASSINGGPSYEQYF	TGCGCCAGCAGCATAAACGGGGGACCCTCCTACGAGCAGTACTTC
TRBD1	.	14	TRBJ1-2	TRBV7-2	CASSLAGQLMGYTF	TGTGCCAGCAGCTTAGCGGGACAGCTTATGGGCTACACCTTC
TRBD1	.	14	TRBJ2-7	TRBV10-3	CAISEVGTGVEQYF	TGTGCCATCAGTGAGGTGGGGACAGGGGTCGAGCAGTACTTC
.	.	15	TRBJ2-1	TRBV13	CASSLAYPVNNEQFF	TGTGCCAGCAGCTTGGCCTACCCTGTAAACAATGAGCAGTTCTTC
TRBD1	.	14	TRBJ2-7	TRBV6-6	CASSPRTGADEQYF	TGTGCCAGCAGTCCAAGGACAGGGGCAGACGAGCAGTACTTC
.	.	13	TRBJ2-5	TRBV29-1	CSVEAGNQETQYF	TGCAGCGTTGAGGCGGGGAACCAAGAGACCCAGTACTTC
TRBD1	.	15	TRBJ2-2	TRBV30	CAGNYRGKNTGELFF	TGTGCCGGTAATTACAGGGGGAAGAACACCGGGGAGCTGTTTTTT
.	.	13	TRBJ2-5	TRBV7-2	CASSLQGRETQYF	TGTGCCAGCAGCTTACAGGGGAGGGAGACCCAGTACTTC
.	medium-sized	16	TRBJ1-5	TRBV27	CASTSLGSLRGQPQHF	TGTGCCAGCACATCTCTGGGTTCCTTGCGGGGTCAGCCCCAGCATTTT
.	once	13	TRBJ1-2	TRBV11-2	CASSLPPNYGYTF	TGTGCCAGCAGCTTGCCCCCTAACTATGGCTACACCTTC
.	.	13	TRBJ2-7	TRBV29-1	CSVARDIAYEQYF	TGCAGCGTTGCTCGGGACATCGCCTACGAGCAGTACTTC
.	.	14	TRBJ2-4	TRBV6-5	CASILDRAKNIQYF	TGTGCCAGCATACTAGATCGGGCCAAAAACATTCAGTACTTC
.	.	14	TRBJ2-7	TRBV15	CATSRAGTIYEQYF	TGTGCCACCAGCAGAGCAGGGACAATCTACGAGCAGTACTTC
.	few	17	TRBJ1-1	TRBV5-6	CASSYPPWGRRNTEAFF	TGTGCCAGCAGCTACCCCCCCTGGGGACGTAGGAACACTGAAGCTTTCTTT
.	.	15	TRBJ1-1	TRBV7-2	CASSTPRVGGTEAFF	TGTGCCAGCAGCACACCCAGGGTGGGGGGAACTGAAGCTTTCTTT
TRBD1	.	16	TRBJ2-5	TRBV4-1	CASSQRPSTGKETQYF	TGCGCCAGCAGCCAACGCCCATCGACAGGGAAGGAGACCCAGTACTTC
TRBD2	few	15	TRBJ2-5	TRBV6-6	CASSLGTSGGRTQYF	TGTGCCAGCAGTCTCGGGACTAGCGGGGGGAGGACCCAGTACTTC
.	.	14	TRBJ2-7	TRBV11-2	CASTQTRLPYEQYF	TGTGCCAGCACTCAGACAAGGCTCCCCTACGAGCAGTACTTC
.	.	15	TRBJ1-1	TRBV15	CATSRDKKGGTEAFF	TGTGCCACCAGCAGAGATAAGAAGGGTGGCACTGAAGCTTTCTTT
TRBD1	.	15	TRBJ1-1	TRBV6-5	CASSWSGTANTEAFF	TGTGCCAGCAGTTGGTCCGGGACAGCGAACACTGAAGCTTTCTTT
.	.	13	TRBJ2-1	TRBV7-2	CASSLGLEGQQFF	TGTGCCAGCAGCTTAGGACTAGAGGGGCAGCAGTTCTTC
.	once	16	TRBJ1-1	TRBV5-6	CASSPGTGWENAEAFF	TGTGCCAGCAGCCCGGGAACGGGGTGGGAGAACGCTGAAGCTTTCTTT
.	few	14	TRBJ2-2	TRBV11-2	CASSFVRGTGELFF	TGTGCCAGCAGCTTCGTCCGGGGCACCGGGGAGCTGTTTTTT
TRBD2	.	16	TRBJ2-2	TRBV9	CASSVGGSGVDGELFF	TGTGCCAGCAGCGTAGGTGGTAGCGGGGTGGACGGGGAGCTGTTTTTT
TRBD2	.	16	TRBJ2-5	TRBV2	CASGEGRLAAKETQYF	TGTGCCAGCGGGGAGGGGCGACTAGCGGCAAAAGAGACCCAGTACTTC
.	.	16	TRBJ1-5	TRBV23-1	CASSLPNRDSNQPQHF	TGCGCCAGCAGTCTACCCAACAGGGATAGCAATCAGCCCCAGCATTTT
.	.	14	TRBJ2-5	TRBV7-2	CASSRSAFQETQYF	TGTGCCAGCAGCCGGAGCGCGTTCCAAGAGACCCAGTACTTC
.	.	15	TRBJ2-2	TRBV27	CASSFWGSGTGELFF	TGTGCCAGCAGTTTCTGGGGATCAGGAACCGGGGAGCTGTTTTTT
.	.	13	TRBJ2-1	TRBV7-8	CASSDPSSYEQFF	TGTGCCAGCAGCGACCCTTCTAGTTATGAGCAGTTCTTC
.	few	15	TRBJ2-2	TRBV6-4	CASDGEGTNTGELFF	TGTGCCAGCGACGGAGAGGGAACGAACACCGGGGAGCTGTTTTTT
.	.	13	TRBJ1-1	TRBV5-6	CASSLAVRPEAFF	TGTGCCAGCAGCTTGGCTGTACGCCCAGAAGCTTTCTTT
.	.	13	TRBJ2-1	TRBV19	CASSISGRPGQFF	TGTGCCAGTAGTATCTCAGGGCGTCCAGGGCAGTTCTTC
.	few	14	TRBJ2-7	TRBV4-3	CASSQDRVSYEQYF	TGCGCCAGCAGCCAAGATCGAGTTAGCTACGAGCAGTACTTC
.	.	15	TRBJ2-1	TRBV5-4	CASSLARSSYNEQFF	TGTGCCAGCAGCTTGGCTAGAAGCTCCTACAATGAGCAGTTCTTC
TRBD1	few	14	TRBJ2-5	TRBV9	CASSGGTVQETQYF	TGTGCCAGCAGCGGAGGGACAGTTCAAGAGACCCAGTACTTC
TRBD1	.	12	TRBJ2-7	TRBV15	CATSQGAYEQYF	TGTGCCACCAGCCAGGGGGCCTACGAGCAGTACTTC
TRBD2	.	13	TRBJ2-7	TRBV28	CASSSGGTYEQYF	TGTGCCAGCAGTTCGGGGGGGACCTACGAGCAGTACTTC
TRBD1	once	14	TRBJ1-4	TRBV19	CASTVRGAVEKLFF	TGTGCCAGTACCGTCAGGGGGGCAGTTGAAAAACTGTTTTTT
TRBD2	few	14	TRBJ2-7	TRBV6-6	CASSASGGAYEQYF	TGTGCCAGCAGTGCTAGCGGGGGGGCCTACGAGCAGTACTTC
TRBD1	.	16	TRBJ2-5	TRBV7-2	CASSHGQGGGQETQYF	TGTGCCAGCAGCCACGGACAGGGTGGGGGTCAAGAGACCCAGTACTTC
TRBD2	.	15	TRBJ2-1	TRBV30	CAWSARGLVGNEQFF	TGTGCCTGGAGTGCTAGAGGACTAGTTGGGAATGAGCAGTTCTTC